This TCR beta chain was captured in a study of T cell clones after liver transplantation. Profiling relied on immunoSEQ multiplex PCR, and the TCRdb table lists in-frame clones only, not all of them. Of tens of thousands of clones listed, more than 90% were seen once; the top ten hold approximately 2.5%. Germline CDR1 is SGHRS and CDR2 is YFSETQ. The CDR3 has 15 residues. V gave up 1 base and J gave up 2 bases; unmatched junction bases: 2. Details on this clone: Its matching antigen is unknown.

Findings and caveats of the study: A significant post-transplant drop in circulating graft-donor-reactive CD4 TCRbeta sequences occurred in most of the 8 subjects.

The clonotype was recovered from a human donor who received a liver transplant. The chain recombines TRBV5-1 with TRBJ2-3, with 9 bases aligning to TRBD2. The material sequenced was CD4+ T cells from blood, taken before liver transplant. CDR3 protein: CASSLLAGVTDTQYF. The CDR3 DNA sequence: TGCGCCAGCAGCTTGTTAGCGGGGGTCACAGATACGCAGTATTTT.